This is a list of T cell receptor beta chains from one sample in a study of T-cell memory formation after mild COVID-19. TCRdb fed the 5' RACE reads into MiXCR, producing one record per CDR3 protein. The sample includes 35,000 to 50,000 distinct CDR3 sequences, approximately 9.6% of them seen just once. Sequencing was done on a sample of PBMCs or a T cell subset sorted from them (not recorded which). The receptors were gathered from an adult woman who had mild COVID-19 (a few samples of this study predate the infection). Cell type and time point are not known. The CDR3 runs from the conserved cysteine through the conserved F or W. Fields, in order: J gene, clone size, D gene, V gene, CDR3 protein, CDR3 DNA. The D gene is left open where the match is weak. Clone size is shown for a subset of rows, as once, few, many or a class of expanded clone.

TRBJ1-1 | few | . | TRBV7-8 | CASSLMTANTEAFF | TGTGCCAGCAGCTTAATGACAGCAAACACTGAAGCTTTCTTT
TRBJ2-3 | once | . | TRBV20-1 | CSCRPTDTQYF | TGCAGTTGCCGGCCGACAGATACGCAGTATTTT
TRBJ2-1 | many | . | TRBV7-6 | CASSLGFTIPSYNEQFF | TGTGCCAGCAGCTTAGGGTTTACGATCCCCTCCTACAATGAGCAGTTCTTC
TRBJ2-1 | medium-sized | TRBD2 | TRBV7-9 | CASTQTGGPVDGQFF | TGTGCCAGCACCCAGACGGGAGGGCCTGTCGATGGGCAGTTCTTC
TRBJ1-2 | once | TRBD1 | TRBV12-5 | CASGLVLVTGQGAALHGYTF | TGTGCTAGTGGTTTGGTATTAGTGACGGGACAGGGGGCCGCACTTCATGGCTACACCTTC
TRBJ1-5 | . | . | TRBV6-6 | CASTPGGYAQPQHF | TGTGCCAGCACCCCCGGTGGGTACGCTCAGCCCCAGCATTTT
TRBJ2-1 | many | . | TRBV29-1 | CSVYPGGDNEQFF | TGCAGCGTTTACCCAGGGGGGGACAATGAGCAGTTCTTC
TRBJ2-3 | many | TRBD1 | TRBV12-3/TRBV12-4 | CASTVGQVTDTQYF | TGTGCCAGCACCGTTGGACAGGTCACAGATACGCAGTATTTT
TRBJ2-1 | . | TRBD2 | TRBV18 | CASSPREALYNEQFF | TGTGCCAGCTCACCGCGGGAGGCTCTTTACAATGAGCAGTTCTTC
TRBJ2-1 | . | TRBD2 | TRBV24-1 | CATSDQSGRIHNEQFF | TGTGCCACCAGTGATCAAAGCGGGAGGATACACAATGAGCAGTTCTTC
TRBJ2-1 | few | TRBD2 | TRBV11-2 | CASSPLLAGGEQFF | TGTGCCAGCAGCCCCCTACTAGCGGGAGGAGAGCAGTTCTTC
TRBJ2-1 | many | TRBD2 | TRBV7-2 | CASSYSGTSGRNEQFF | TGTGCCAGCAGCTATTCCGGGACTAGCGGGAGAAATGAGCAGTTCTTC
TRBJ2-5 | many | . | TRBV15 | CATSRDPGPQETQYF | TGTGCCACCAGCAGAGATCCCGGGCCTCAAGAGACCCAGTACTTC
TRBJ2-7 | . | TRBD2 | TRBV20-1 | CSARNSRLAGSYEQYF | TGCAGTGCTAGAAATTCCCGACTAGCGGGAAGCTACGAGCAGTACTTC
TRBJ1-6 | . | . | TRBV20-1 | CSARVGSYYSPLHF | TGCAGTGCTAGAGTGGGCAGTTATTATTCACCCCTCCACTTT
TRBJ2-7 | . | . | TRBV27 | CASSYSSGAGNYEQYF | TGTGCCAGCAGTTACTCGTCCGGGGCAGGGAACTACGAGCAGTACTTC
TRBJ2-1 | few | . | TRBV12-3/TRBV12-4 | CASSPWTATNEQFF | TGTGCCAGCAGTCCCTGGACAGCTACTAATGAGCAGTTCTTC
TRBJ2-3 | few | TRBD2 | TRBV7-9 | CASILAGTDTQYF | TGTGCCAGCATACTAGCGGGCACAGATACGCAGTATTTT
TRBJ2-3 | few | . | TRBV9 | CASSPVGGLRGTDTQYF | TGTGCCAGCAGCCCCGTCGGGGGGCTACGGGGCACAGATACGCAGTATTTT
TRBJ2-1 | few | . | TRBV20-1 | CSASPPGSYNEQFF | TGCAGTGCTAGCCCCCCCGGGTCCTACAATGAGCAGTTCTTC
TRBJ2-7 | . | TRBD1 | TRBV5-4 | CASSLWDRETGEQYF | TGTGCCAGCAGCTTATGGGACAGGGAAACGGGCGAGCAGTACTTC
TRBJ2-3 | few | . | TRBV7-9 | CASSFSQRTDTQYF | TGTGCCAGCAGCTTCAGTCAGCGCACAGATACGCAGTATTTT
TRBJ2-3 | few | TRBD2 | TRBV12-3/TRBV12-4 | CASSSPGGSTDTQYF | TGTGCCAGCAGTTCTCCGGGAGGCTCCACAGATACGCAGTATTTT
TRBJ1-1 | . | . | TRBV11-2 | CASSHYLNTEAFF | TGTGCCAGCAGCCACTACCTGAACACTGAAGCTTTCTTT
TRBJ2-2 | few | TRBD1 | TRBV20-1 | CSAPGQANTGELFF | TGCAGTGCGCCGGGACAGGCGAACACCGGGGAGCTGTTTTTT
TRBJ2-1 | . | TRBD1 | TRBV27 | CASSFGDRVVNEQFF | TGTGCCAGCAGTTTCGGGGACAGGGTTGTCAATGAGCAGTTCTTC
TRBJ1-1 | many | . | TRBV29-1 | CSVDKPLGRSEAFF | TGCAGCGTTGACAAACCCCTGGGGCGATCTGAAGCTTTCTTT
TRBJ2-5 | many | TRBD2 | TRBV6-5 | CASSYFREAAGVSETQYF | TGTGCCAGCAGTTATTTTAGGGAGGCAGCGGGAGTATCAGAGACCCAGTACTTC
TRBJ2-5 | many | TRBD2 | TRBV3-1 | CASSPEVDRPGRETQYF | TGTGCCAGCAGCCCGGAGGTCGACCGGCCCGGGAGGGAGACCCAGTACTTC
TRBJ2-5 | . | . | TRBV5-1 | CASSLVSQAQETQYF | TGCGCCAGCAGCTTGGTCAGCCAGGCCCAAGAGACCCAGTACTTC
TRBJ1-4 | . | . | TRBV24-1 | CATSSHSRALDEKLFF | TGTGCCACCAGTTCCCATAGCCGGGCCCTGGATGAAAAACTGTTTTTT
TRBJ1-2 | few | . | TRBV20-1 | CSARDDRELYGYTF | TGCAGTGCTAGAGATGATAGGGAACTCTATGGCTACACCTTC
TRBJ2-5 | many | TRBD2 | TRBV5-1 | CASSLAFSSGSYETQYF | TGCGCCAGCAGCTTGGCCTTTTCTAGCGGGAGTTACGAGACCCAGTACTTC
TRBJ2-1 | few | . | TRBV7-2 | CASSLIVNVGNEQFF | TGTGCCAGCAGCTTGATCGTTAACGTGGGGAATGAGCAGTTCTTC
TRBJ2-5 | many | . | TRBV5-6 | CASSTPLGYQETQYF | TGTGCCAGCAGCACTCCCTTGGGGTACCAAGAGACCCAGTACTTC
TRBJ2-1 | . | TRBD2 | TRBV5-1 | CASGTSGRLEQFF | TGCGCCAGCGGGACTAGCGGGAGGCTGGAGCAGTTCTTC
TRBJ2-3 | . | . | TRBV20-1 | CSAARWGGPDTDTQYF | TGCAGTGCCGCCCGGTGGGGCGGACCGGACACAGATACGCAGTATTTT
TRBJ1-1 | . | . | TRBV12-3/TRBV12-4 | CASSSEAGAGNTEAFF | TGTGCCAGCAGTTCCGAGGCGGGGGCGGGTAACACTGAAGCTTTCTTT
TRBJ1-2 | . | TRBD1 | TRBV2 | CATGTGGGYGYTF | TGTGCCACCGGGACAGGGGGCGGCTATGGCTACACCTTC
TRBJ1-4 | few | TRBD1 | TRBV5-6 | CASSLVTGGNEKLFF | TGTGCCAGCAGCCTCGTGACAGGGGGAAATGAAAAACTGTTTTTT
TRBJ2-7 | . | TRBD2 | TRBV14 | CASRPFSGTSHEQYF | TGTGCCAGCAGACCTTTCTCCGGGACTAGTCACGAGCAGTACTTC
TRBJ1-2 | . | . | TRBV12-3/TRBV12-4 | CASSLIPNYGYTF | TGTGCCAGCAGCCTAATACCTAACTATGGCTACACCTTC
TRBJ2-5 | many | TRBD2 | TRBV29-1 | CSVERTRGTQEYF | TGCAGCGTTGAACGGACTAGAGGCACGCAAGAGTACTTC
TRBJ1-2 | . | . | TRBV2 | CASREQANYGYTF | TGTGCCAGCAGGGAACAGGCTAACTATGGCTACACCTTC
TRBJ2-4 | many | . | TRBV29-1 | CSVEDLGGAPVKNIQYF | TGCAGCGTTGAAGATCTGGGGGGGGCCCCTGTCAAAAACATTCAGTACTTC
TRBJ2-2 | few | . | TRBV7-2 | CASSLAAGLNTGELFF | TGTGCCAGCAGCTTAGCGGCGGGGCTGAACACCGGGGAGCTGTTTTTT
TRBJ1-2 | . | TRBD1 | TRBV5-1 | CASNIEAPPGQVDGYTF | TGCGCCAGCAATATAGAGGCGCCTCCGGGACAGGTGGATGGCTACACCTTC
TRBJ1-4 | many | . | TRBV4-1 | CASSQVQGKLFF | TGCGCCAGCAGCCAAGTTCAAGGAAAACTGTTTTTT
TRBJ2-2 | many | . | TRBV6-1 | CASSTRGSGELFF | TGTGCCAGTTCTACCAGGGGTTCCGGGGAGCTGTTTTTT
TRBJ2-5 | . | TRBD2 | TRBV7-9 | CASSSGLAGGPRETQYF | TGTGCCAGCAGCTCAGGATTAGCGGGAGGGCCGAGGGAGACCCAGTACTTC
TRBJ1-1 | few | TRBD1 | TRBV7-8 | CASSPLRTGGNTEAFF | TGTGCCAGCAGCCCACTTAGGACAGGGGGGAACACTGAAGCTTTCTTT
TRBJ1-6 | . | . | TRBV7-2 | CASSRRQATYNSPLHF | TGTGCCAGCAGCCGGAGGCAGGCGACTTATAATTCACCCCTCCACTTT
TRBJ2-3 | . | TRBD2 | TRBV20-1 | CSASPGLAADTQYF | TGCAGTGCTTCTCCGGGACTAGCGGCAGATACGCAGTATTTT
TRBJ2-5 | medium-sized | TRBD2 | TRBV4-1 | CASSSTRTSGGAETQYF | TGCGCCAGCAGCTCGACGCGGACTAGCGGGGGGGCCGAGACCCAGTACTTC
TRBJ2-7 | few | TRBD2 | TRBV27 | CASRYGLAGDEQYF | TGTGCCAGCCGATACGGACTAGCGGGGGACGAGCAGTACTTC
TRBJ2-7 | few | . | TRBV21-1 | CASSSRDIDEQYF | TGTGCCAGCAGCTCAAGGGACATAGACGAGCAGTACTTC
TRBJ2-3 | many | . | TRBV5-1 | CASSLVGGYSTDTQYF | TGCGCCAGCAGCCTTGTCGGGGGTTATAGCACAGATACGCAGTATTTT